The rows below give T cell receptor beta chains drawn from one sample of a study of blood T cells in healthy people across ages. TCRdb reprocessed the 5' RACE reads via MiXCR and lists one record per CDR3 protein. The repertoire holds 500,000 to 700,000 distinct CDR3 sequences, with about 30% as singletons. The sequencing input was blood. Receptors were obtained from a woman aged 80 or over in good health. Each CDR3 is given with its conserved first and last residue. Each record gives: clone size, D gene, V gene, J gene, CDR3 protein, CDR3 DNA. The D gene is left open where the match is weak. Clone size appears in some rows only: once, few, many, or a class for an expanded clone.

clone size: -; D gene: -; V gene: TRBV7-2; J gene: TRBJ2-5; CDR3 protein: CASSLEGRPLETQYF; CDR3 DNA: TGTGCCAGCAGCTTAGAAGGGCGCCCCCTGGAGACCCAGTACTTC
clone size: -; D gene: -; V gene: TRBV7-8; J gene: TRBJ2-4; CDR3 protein: CASSLEVRVVGQYF; CDR3 DNA: TGTGCCAGCAGCTTAGAAGTCAGGGTAGTTGGGCAGTACTTC
clone size: many; D gene: -; V gene: TRBV11-2; J gene: TRBJ1-1; CDR3 protein: CASSSGQFNTEAFF; CDR3 DNA: TGTGCCAGCAGCTCCGGACAGTTTAACACTGAAGCTTTCTTT
clone size: many; D gene: -; V gene: TRBV5-1; J gene: TRBJ1-5; CDR3 protein: CASSLEGESNQPQHF; CDR3 DNA: TGCGCCAGCAGCTTGGAGGGAGAGAGCAATCAGCCCCAGCATTTT
clone size: many; D gene: -; V gene: TRBV30; J gene: TRBJ2-7; CDR3 protein: CAWKAPLYDEQYF; CDR3 DNA: TGTGCCTGGAAGGCACCCCTCTACGACGAGCAGTACTTC
clone size: many; D gene: -; V gene: TRBV7-9; J gene: TRBJ1-4; CDR3 protein: CASSYRGGGSTNEKLFF; CDR3 DNA: TGTGCCAGCAGCTATAGGGGGGGCGGATCAACTAATGAAAAACTGTTTTTT
clone size: few; D gene: TRBD1; V gene: TRBV10-3; J gene: TRBJ2-7; CDR3 protein: CAISEGQGSSYEQYF; CDR3 DNA: TGTGCCATCAGTGAAGGACAGGGGTCTTCCTACGAGCAGTACTTC
clone size: many; D gene: -; V gene: TRBV20-1; J gene: TRBJ2-2; CDR3 protein: CSANRVGDTGELFF; CDR3 DNA: TGCAGTGCTAACCGAGTAGGGGACACCGGGGAGCTGTTTTTT
clone size: -; D gene: TRBD2; V gene: TRBV30; J gene: TRBJ2-4; CDR3 protein: CAWRLAGGGNIQYF; CDR3 DNA: TGTGCCTGGAGGCTAGCGGGGGGCGGAAACATTCAGTACTTC
clone size: many; D gene: -; V gene: TRBV30; J gene: TRBJ1-2; CDR3 protein: CAWSLQTVGGYTF; CDR3 DNA: TGTGCCTGGAGTCTACAGACAGTGGGTGGCTACACCTTC
clone size: many; D gene: -; V gene: TRBV4-1; J gene: TRBJ2-2; CDR3 protein: CASSPPRGPDTGELFF; CDR3 DNA: TGCGCCAGCAGCCCCCCCAGAGGCCCGGACACCGGGGAGCTGTTTTTT
clone size: -; D gene: -; V gene: TRBV7-9; J gene: TRBJ1-2; CDR3 protein: CASSLREGGSYGYTF; CDR3 DNA: TGTGCCAGCAGCTTGAGAGAGGGAGGTTCTTATGGCTACACCTTC
clone size: many; D gene: -; V gene: TRBV20-1; J gene: TRBJ1-6; CDR3 protein: CSAQPSGGENNSPLHF; CDR3 DNA: TGCAGTGCTCAACCTTCCGGGGGCGAGAATAATTCACCCCTCCACTTT
clone size: many; D gene: TRBD1; V gene: TRBV6-2/TRBV6-3; J gene: TRBJ1-5; CDR3 protein: CASSGQGSFSNQPQHF; CDR3 DNA: TGTGCCAGCAGCGGACAGGGCTCTTTTAGCAATCAGCCCCAGCATTTT
clone size: -; D gene: TRBD1; V gene: TRBV7-9; J gene: TRBJ1-2; CDR3 protein: CASSPPGQGSEGYTF; CDR3 DNA: TGTGCCAGCAGCCCCCCGGGACAGGGCTCGGAGGGCTACACCTTC
clone size: many; D gene: TRBD1; V gene: TRBV29-1; J gene: TRBJ2-1; CDR3 protein: CSAPGQGAGVNEQFF; CDR3 DNA: TGCAGCGCCCCGGGACAGGGGGCGGGAGTCAATGAGCAGTTCTTC
clone size: many; D gene: -; V gene: TRBV12-3/TRBV12-4; J gene: TRBJ1-5; CDR3 protein: CASSTDNQPQHF; CDR3 DNA: TGTGCCAGCAGCACCGACAATCAGCCCCAGCATTTT
clone size: -; D gene: -; V gene: TRBV12-3/TRBV12-4; J gene: TRBJ1-3; CDR3 protein: CASSFYSGNTIYF; CDR3 DNA: TGTGCCAGCAGTTTTTACTCTGGAAACACCATATATTTT
clone size: few; D gene: TRBD2; V gene: TRBV11-2; J gene: TRBJ2-5; CDR3 protein: CASSPRLASDEQYF; CDR3 DNA: TGTGCCAGCAGCCCAAGACTAGCTTCCGATGAGCAGTACTTC
clone size: -; D gene: -; V gene: TRBV9; J gene: TRBJ2-2; CDR3 protein: CASSENPSNTGELFF; CDR3 DNA: TGTGCCAGCAGCGAAAATCCCTCGAACACCGGGGAGCTGTTTTTT
clone size: -; D gene: -; V gene: TRBV7-9; J gene: TRBJ1-1; CDR3 protein: CASSPGEGTEAFF; CDR3 DNA: TGTGCCAGCAGCCCGGGGGAGGGCACTGAAGCTTTCTTT
clone size: many; D gene: TRBD2; V gene: TRBV10-3; J gene: TRBJ2-7; CDR3 protein: CAISSGTSGVREQYF; CDR3 DNA: TGTGCCATCAGCTCCGGGACTAGCGGGGTTAGGGAGCAGTACTTC
clone size: -; D gene: -; V gene: TRBV29-1; J gene: TRBJ1-2; CDR3 protein: CSVPGVGYGYTF; CDR3 DNA: TGCAGCGTTCCAGGGGTTGGCTATGGCTACACCTTC
clone size: many; D gene: -; V gene: TRBV10-3; J gene: TRBJ1-2; CDR3 protein: CAISEGDYGYTF; CDR3 DNA: TGTGCCATCAGTGAGGGGGACTATGGCTACACCTTC
clone size: -; D gene: -; V gene: TRBV6-1; J gene: TRBJ1-5; CDR3 protein: CTSSEAQGQPQHF; CDR3 DNA: TGTACCAGCAGTGAAGCGCAGGGTCAGCCCCAGCATTTT
clone size: many; D gene: -; V gene: TRBV29-1; J gene: TRBJ1-2; CDR3 protein: CSVGTLTQDGYTF; CDR3 DNA: TGCAGCGTCGGTACTCTTACCCAGGATGGCTACACCTTC
clone size: many; D gene: -; V gene: TRBV7-2; J gene: TRBJ2-3; CDR3 protein: CASSPWGDTDTQYF; CDR3 DNA: TGTGCCAGCAGCCCATGGGGGGACACAGATACGCAGTATTTT
clone size: -; D gene: -; V gene: TRBV20-1; J gene: TRBJ1-6; CDR3 protein: CSARSQGNSPLHF; CDR3 DNA: TGCAGTGCTAGAAGTCAGGGGAATTCACCCCTCCACTTT
clone size: -; D gene: TRBD1; V gene: TRBV6-5; J gene: TRBJ1-1; CDR3 protein: CASSQEGASEAFF; CDR3 DNA: TGTGCCAGCAGTCAGGAGGGGGCGTCTGAAGCTTTCTTT
clone size: few; D gene: -; V gene: TRBV20-1; J gene: TRBJ1-4; CDR3 protein: CSARGGGLDEKLFF; CDR3 DNA: TGCAGTGCTAGAGGAGGGGGTTTAGATGAAAAACTGTTTTTT
clone size: many; D gene: -; V gene: TRBV20-1; J gene: TRBJ2-3; CDR3 protein: CSADRSRGNTDTQYF; CDR3 DNA: TGCAGTGCTGACCGGTCCAGGGGAAACACAGATACGCAGTATTTT